This TCR beta chain was profiled in a study of untreated major depressive disorder (dated by TCRdb to between 2018 and 2020). Context from the whole study: This cross-sectional case-control study compared T cell phenotype and TCR repertoire between antidepressant-free major depressive disorder patients and individually matched non-depressed controls. The sequencing was a follow-up to the differences in Vbeta 5.1, Vbeta 11 and Vbeta 22 usage that flow cytometry had picked up across the whole cohort. Summary of the overall study and its limitations: Sequencing confirmed higher TRBV05-01 (Vbeta 5.1) usage among CD4+ T cells of depressed patients than controls, with p = 0.040 in a one-tailed test. The sequencing comparisons used one-tailed planned tests on only three preselected Vbeta families. The top five TRBV05-01 clones in every sequenced subject were all private clones. Strict matching and exclusion criteria produced a comparatively small study sample, limiting generalizability of findings. In the sequencing data, TRBV25-01 and TRBV02-01 usage matched the flow-cytometry pattern without reaching statistical significance.

Concerning this clone itself: Its target antigen remains unknown. Base qualities are not provided; no much larger clone lies one nucleotide away.

V lost 3 bases and J lost 5 bases; the stretch between them is 8 bases long. The CDR3 numbers 13 residues from cysteine through phenylalanine. Only the CDR3 region is kept as DNA, spanning 39 bases read in frame from base 1. For CDR1 and CDR2, the germline V gene (reference sequence) lists WNHNN and SYGVQD. The Qiagen DNeasy Blood and Tissue Kit was used to extract total genomic DNA from the purified CD4+ T cells. Amplification and sequencing of the TCRbeta CDR3 region, as defined according to IMGT, were carried out with immunoSEQ immunosequencing protocols. The study's own analysis went as follows. Raw sequence data were preprocessed by the immunoSEQ service for PCR and sequencing error correction. After being loaded into the immunoSEQ Analyzer, the data underwent further analysis with VDJtools v1.0.7. The paired Wilcoxon signed-rank test was used to test for differences between patients and controls. This immuneACCESS table, as held by TCRdb, lists in-frame sequences with V and J called but not all clones. Of the missing ones, under half trace to an unresolved V gene in checked studies; the others have no known cause. V and J calls plus clone size are reproduced from that table; the DNA served to infer D and trimming. The sample table records about 21,000 clones; roughly 86% of these occur just once. The ten largest account for more than 0.45% of the sample.

Each depressed patient was pairwise matched to a non-depressed control for sex, age, current smoking status and body mass index. Every participant was of European descent. Controls had no mood disorder either currently or in their lifetime and had a Quick Inventory of Depressive Symptoms-Self Report score of 5 or lower. All participants were excluded for major medical conditions, Axis I/II comorbidities, regular medication or illicit drug use, or drinking over 100 g alcohol weekly. From each participant, roughly 30 ml of peripheral blood was collected into EDTA tubes. Magnetic negative selection with the BD IMag Human CD4 T Lymphocyte Enrichment Set was used to purify CD4+ T cells from thawed PBMCs. The CD4+ enrichment method typically yielded around 94% purity as confirmed by flow cytometry. A subgroup of four or five case-control pairs, chosen blind to the chemokine receptor expression and flow-cytometric repertoire skewing results, underwent TCRbeta sequencing. All blood samples were drawn in the morning at 8:00 a.m., and PBMCs were separated by Ficoll-Hypaque gradient centrifugation. PBMCs were cryopreserved by gradual cooling to -80 degrees C and were kept in liquid nitrogen until assay.

The chain employs TRBV10-1 and TRBJ1-3, with the D gene not clear enough to name. The receptor comes from a woman in her thirties or forties in good health. Sequenced: CD4+ T cells from PBMCs. The DNA is as follows: TGCGCCAGCAGTGATCCGGGAAGAAACACCATATATTTT. It encodes CASSDPGRNTIYF.